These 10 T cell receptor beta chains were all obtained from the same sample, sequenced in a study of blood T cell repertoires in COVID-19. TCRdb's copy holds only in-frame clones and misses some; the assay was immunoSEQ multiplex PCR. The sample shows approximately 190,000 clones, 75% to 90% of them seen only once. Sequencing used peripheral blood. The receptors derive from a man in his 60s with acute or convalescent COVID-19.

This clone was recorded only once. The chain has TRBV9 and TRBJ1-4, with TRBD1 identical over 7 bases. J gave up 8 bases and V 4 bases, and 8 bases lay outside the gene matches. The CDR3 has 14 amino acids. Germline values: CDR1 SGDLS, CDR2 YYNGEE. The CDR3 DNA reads TGTGCCAGCAGCCCCCGACAGGGAGGCGAAAAACTGTTTTTT. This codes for CASSPRQGGEKLFF. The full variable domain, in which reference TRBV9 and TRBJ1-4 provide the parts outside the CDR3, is DSGVTQTPKHLITATGQRVTLRCSPRSGDLSVYWYQQSLDQGLQFLIQYYNGEERAKGNILERFSAQQFPDLHSELNLSSLELGDSALYFCASSPRQGGEKLFFGSGTQLSVL.

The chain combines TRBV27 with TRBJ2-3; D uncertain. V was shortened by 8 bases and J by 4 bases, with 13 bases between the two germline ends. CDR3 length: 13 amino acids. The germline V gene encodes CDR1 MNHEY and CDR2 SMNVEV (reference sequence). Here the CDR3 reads CASSPPGSDTQYF. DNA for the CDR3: TGTGCCAGCTCCCCCCCGGGTTCAGATACGCAGTATTTT.

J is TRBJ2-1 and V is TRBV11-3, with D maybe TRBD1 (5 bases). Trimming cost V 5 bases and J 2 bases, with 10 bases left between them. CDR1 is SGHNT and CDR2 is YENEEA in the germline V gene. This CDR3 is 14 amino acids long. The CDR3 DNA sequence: TGTGCCAGCAGCCCAGGGTCAACCTACAATGAGCAGTTCTTC. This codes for CASSPGSTYNEQFF.

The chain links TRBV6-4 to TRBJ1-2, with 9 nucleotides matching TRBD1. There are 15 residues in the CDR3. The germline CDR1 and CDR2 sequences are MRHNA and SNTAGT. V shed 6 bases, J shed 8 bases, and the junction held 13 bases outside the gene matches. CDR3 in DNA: TGTGCCAGCAGAGTCTCTCCGGACAGGGGAATCGGCTACACCTTC. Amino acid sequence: CASRVSPDRGIGYTF.

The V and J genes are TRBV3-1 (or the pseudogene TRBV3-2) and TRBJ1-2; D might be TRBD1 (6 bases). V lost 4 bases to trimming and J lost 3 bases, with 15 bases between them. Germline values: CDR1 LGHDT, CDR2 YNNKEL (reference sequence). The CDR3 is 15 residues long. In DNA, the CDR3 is TGTGCCAGCAGCCTACAGGGATTGAAAGACTATGGCTACACCTTC. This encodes CASSLQGLKDYGYTF.

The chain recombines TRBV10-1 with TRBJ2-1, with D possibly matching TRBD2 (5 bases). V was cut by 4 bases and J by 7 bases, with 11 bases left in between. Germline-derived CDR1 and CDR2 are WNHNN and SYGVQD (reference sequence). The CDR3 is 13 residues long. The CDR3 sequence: CASSALGGNEQFF. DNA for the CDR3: TGCGCCAGCAGTGCCCTTGGCGGGAATGAGCAGTTCTTC.

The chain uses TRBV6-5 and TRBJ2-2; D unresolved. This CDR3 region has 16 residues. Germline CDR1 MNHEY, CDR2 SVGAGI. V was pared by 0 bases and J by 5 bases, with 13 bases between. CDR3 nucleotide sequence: TGTGCCAGCAGTTACTCGACGGGTGGCGTGACCGGGGAGCTGTTTTTT. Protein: CASSYSTGGVTGELFF.

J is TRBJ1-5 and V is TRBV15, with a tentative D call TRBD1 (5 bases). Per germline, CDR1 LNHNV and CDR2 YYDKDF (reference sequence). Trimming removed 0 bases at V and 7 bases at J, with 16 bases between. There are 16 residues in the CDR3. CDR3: CATSREVTAAGQPQHF. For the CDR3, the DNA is TGTGCCACCAGCAGAGAAGTGACAGCAGCCGGCCAGCCCCAGCATTTT.

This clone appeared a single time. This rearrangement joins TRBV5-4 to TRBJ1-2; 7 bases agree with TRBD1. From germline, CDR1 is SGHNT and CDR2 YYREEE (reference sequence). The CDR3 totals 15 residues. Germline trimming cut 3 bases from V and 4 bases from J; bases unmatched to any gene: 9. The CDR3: CASSSHRDSFYGYTF. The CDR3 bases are TGTGCCAGCAGCTCCCACCGGGACAGTTTCTATGGCTACACCTTC.

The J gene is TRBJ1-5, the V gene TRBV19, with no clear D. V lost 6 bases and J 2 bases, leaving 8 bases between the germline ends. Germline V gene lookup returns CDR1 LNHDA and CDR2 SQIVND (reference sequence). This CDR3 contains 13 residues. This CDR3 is CASSSPGNQPQHF. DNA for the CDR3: TGTGCCAGTAGCTCCCCGGGCAATCAGCCCCAGCATTTT.